Each of the 15 T cell receptor beta chains below was sequenced from the same sample in a study of blood T cell repertoires in COVID-19. Sequencing used immunoSEQ multiplex PCR; TCRdb keeps in-frame clones, though not all of them. The sample lists 85,000 to 130,000 clones, approximately 80% occurring once. Input material: peripheral blood. These receptors originate from a woman in her sixties with acute or convalescent COVID-19.

The chain carries TRBV29-1 and TRBJ2-1; 10 bases align to TRBD2. In germline, CDR1 is SQVTM, CDR2 ANQGSEA. There are 16 residues in the CDR3. V lost 7 bases to trimming and J lost 0 bases; unmatched junction nucleotides: 9. The CDR3 protein is CSGGLAGVTSYNEQFF. In DNA form, the CDR3 reads TGCAGCGGAGGGCTAGCGGGGGTTACCTCCTACAATGAGCAGTTCTTC.

The CDR3 DNA sequence: TGCAGTGCTAGTCCAGTTCCGGGGGGGAGGGAGACCCAGTACTTC. Translation: CSASPVPGGRETQYF. V and J are TRBV20-1 and TRBJ2-5; 8 bases align to TRBD2. CDR3 length: 15 amino acids. Germline V gene data show CDR1 as DFQATT and CDR2 as SNEGSKA (reference sequence). With 3 bases clipped from V and 5 bases from J, the junction kept 11 bases outside the gene matches.

The rearrangement links TRBV5-5 to TRBJ2-1; D perhaps matches TRBD2 (6 bases). The germline V gene has CDR1 SGHKS and CDR2 YYEKEE (reference sequence). The CDR3 length is 15 residues. V lost 0 bases, J lost 6 bases, and 13 bases lay in between. The CDR3 spells CASSLGDSDFNEQFF. Written as DNA, the CDR3 is TGTGCCAGCAGCTTGGGGGACTCCGACTTCAATGAGCAGTTCTTC. The variable domain in full, with the rest retrieved from reference TRBV5-5 and TRBJ2-1, is DAGVTQSPTHLIKTRGQQVTLRCSPISGHKSVSWYQQVLGQGPQFIFQYYEKEERGRGNFPDRFSARQFPNYSSELNVNALLLGDSALYLCASSLGDSDFNEQFFGPGTRLTVL.

The chain recombines TRBV2 with TRBJ1-1; the match to TRBD1 covers 7 bases. This CDR3 is built from 14 residues. Unmatched junction bases numbered 5, after V lost 3 bases and J lost 4 bases. Germline CDR1 and CDR2: SNHLY and FYNNEI. CDR3 nucleotides: TGTGCCAGCAGTGAGGCCCAGGGGGTCACTGAAGCTTTCTTT. Translation gives CASSEAQGVTEAFF. Combining the CDR3 with reference TRBV2 and TRBJ1-1 gives the whole variable domain EPEVTQTPSHQVTQMGQEVILRCVPISNHLYFYWYRQILGQKVEFLVSFYNNEISEKSEIFDDQFSVERPDGSNFTLKIRSTKLEDSAMYFCASSEAQGVTEAFFGQGTRLTVV.

The rearrangement uses TRBV7-3 and TRBJ2-3; D is unresolved. This CDR3 spans 14 amino acids. Germline values: CDR1 SGHTA, CDR2 FQGTGA. V lost 1 base and J lost 6, with 11 bases in between. This CDR3 reads CASSLRAGPDTQYF. CDR3 in DNA: TGTGCCAGCAGCTTAAGGGCCGGCCCCGATACGCAGTATTTT.

The genes are TRBV5-1 and TRBJ1-6; 10 bases agree with TRBD1. The V gene end was trimmed by 3 bases and the J gene end by 7 bases; junction bases not matched to a gene: 4. In germline, CDR1 is SGHRS, CDR2 YFSETQ. This CDR3 comprises 15 residues. The CDR3: CASSSRDRGNSPLHF. In DNA form, the CDR3 reads TGCGCCAGCAGCTCACGGGACAGGGGAAATTCACCCCTCCACTTT. Based on the CDR3 plus reference TRBV5-1 and TRBJ1-6, the full variable domain is KAGVTQTPRYLIKTRGQQVTLSCSPISGHRSVSWYQQTPGQGLQFLFEYFSETQRNKGNFPGRFSGRQFSNSRSEMNVSTLELGDSALYLCASSSRDRGNSPLHFGNGTRLTVT.

The chain has TRBV5-4 and TRBJ2-1, with D maybe TRBD1 (6 bases). This CDR3 region has 16 residues. The germline V and J ends were trimmed by 2 bases and 7 bases, with 19 bases remaining between them. The germline V gene has CDR1 SGHNT and CDR2 YYREEE (reference sequence). The CDR3 here is CASSFLTGFVVNEQFF. The CDR3 DNA reads TGTGCCAGCAGCTTCCTAACAGGGTTTGTAGTTAATGAGCAGTTCTTC.

V gene TRBV5-1 combines with J gene TRBJ2-7; D not resolved. CDR1 SGHRS and CDR2 YFSETQ come from the germline V gene. This CDR3 spans 13 amino acids. V lost 5 bases and J 1 base, leaving 10 bases between the germline ends. The CDR3 region is CASSFTSSYEQYF. The CDR3 nucleotides read TGCGCCAGCAGTTTTACCAGTTCCTACGAGCAGTACTTC. Filled out from reference TRBV5-1 and TRBJ2-7, the complete variable domain reads KAGVTQTPRYLIKTRGQQVTLSCSPISGHRSVSWYQQTPGQGLQFLFEYFSETQRNKGNFPGRFSGRQFSNSRSEMNVSTLELGDSALYLCASSFTSSYEQYFGPGTRLTVT.

In DNA, the CDR3 is TGTGCCAGCAGCTTAAAAGCGGGTCCCGGCTACACCTTC. This translates into CASSLKAGPGYTF. The rearrangement uses TRBV7-3 and TRBJ1-2; D is unresolved. The V end was cut by 1 base, the J end by 8 bases, with 11 bases between. The germline V gene encodes CDR1 SGHTA and CDR2 FQGTGA. CDR3 length equals 13 residues.

This clone was detected a few times. This chain connects TRBV2 to TRBJ2-2; D uncertain. The CDR3 runs 14 residues. V lost 2 bases and J 1 base, leaving 5 bases between the germline ends. Per the germline V gene, CDR1 is SNHLY and CDR2 is FYNNEI. The DNA of the CDR3 is TGTGCCAGCAGTGAAATCAGGAACACCGGGGAGCTGTTTTTT. It is translated as CASSEIRNTGELFF.

This CDR3 is CASSLYRGTEAFF. The CDR3 DNA reads as TGTGCCAGCAGTTTGTATCGAGGAACTGAAGCTTTCTTT. The chain carries TRBV27 and TRBJ1-1; no clear D gene. Germline loops: CDR1 MNHEY, CDR2 SMNVEV (reference sequence). The length of the CDR3 is 13 residues. The V end was cut by 3 bases, the J end by 5 bases, with 10 bases between.

The chain employs TRBV13 and TRBJ1-1; a weak D match, TRBD1 (6 bases). V lost 2 bases to trimming and J lost 4 bases, with 20 bases between them. This CDR3 is 17 amino acids long. Germline V gives CDR1 PRHDT, CDR2 FYEKMQ (reference sequence). The CDR3 coding sequence is TGTGCCAGCAGCTTACAACAGGGCCGGACTTTCGGCACTGAAGCTTTCTTT. It encodes CASSLQQGRTFGTEAFF.

This clone was counted a single time. The chain recombines TRBV5-6 with TRBJ1-6; D gene uncertain. V lost 0 bases to trimming and J lost 7 bases, with 11 bases between them. Germline V gene lookup returns CDR1 SGHDT and CDR2 YYEEEE. The CDR3 runs 15 residues. The CDR3 region has the DNA TGTGCCAGCAGCTTGGGGGGAGGAGGGAATTCACCCCTCCACTTT. Translating gives CASSLGGGGNSPLHF.

The V gene is TRBV2, the J gene TRBJ1-3; perhaps TRBD1 as D (5 bases). Germline loops: CDR1 SNHLY, CDR2 FYNNEI. This CDR3 contains 14 residues. The CDR3, as DNA: TGTGGGGGTCAGAGCGGCGGGGCAAGAAACACCATATATTTT. Residues: CGGQSGGARNTIYF. The full variable domain, in which reference TRBV2 and TRBJ1-3 provide the parts outside the CDR3, is EPEVTQTPSHQVTQMGQEVILRCVPISNHLYFYWYRQILGQKVEFLVSFYNNEISEKSEIFDDQFSVERPDGSNFTLKIRSTKLEDSAMYFCGGQSGGARNTIYFGEGSWLTVV.

This chain connects TRBV3-1 (or the pseudogene TRBV3-2) to TRBJ2-1; 13 bases map to TRBD2. Germline V lookup: CDR1 LGHDT, CDR2 YNNKEL (reference sequence). CDR3 length equals 16 residues. Unmatched junction bases numbered 2, after V lost 1 base and J lost 5 bases. The CDR3: CASSQGLAGGNNEQFF. The CDR3 DNA follows: TGTGCCAGCAGCCAAGGACTAGCGGGGGGAAACAATGAGCAGTTCTTC.